In its sample, the clone carrying this T cell receptor beta chain was seen many times. Its antigen is as yet unknown. This sample stems from a study of T cell repertoires in cytomegalovirus infection. In TCRdb, the reads were re-called with MiXCR into one record per CDR3 protein. Of around 350,000 distinct CDR3 sequences listed, about a sixth are singletons. Study-level results: The response measured ex vivo was dominated by TCR beta clonotypes (HLA-C-restricted and CMV-specific).

Germline V lookup: CDR1 MDHEN, CDR2 SYDVKM. Germline trimming cut 5 bases from V and 2 bases from J; bases unmatched to any gene: 4. CDR3 length: 16 amino acids. Sequenced material: PBMCs. This rearrangement joins TRBV28 to TRBJ2-7, with TRBD2 matching over 15 bases. The receptor was isolated from a human donor in good health (CMV status not recorded). Some clones in this sample may be carry-over from other donors' samples. The CDR3 region is CASSGTSGGTTYEQYF. CDR3 nucleotides: TGTGCCAGCAGTGGGACTAGCGGGGGGACCACCTACGAGCAGTACTTC.